What follows is one T cell receptor (beta chain) and its context. Its target is not known. These data originate in a study of neurological immune-mediated disorders. Notes on the study in general: The absence of shared CDR3 amino acid sequences among expanded clones across subjects suggests private repertoires in all groups.

As for the cDNA, it was generated by 5'RACE with 10-nucleotide random UMIs. In every sequencing run, more than 170 million TCR-beta sequences were generated from 15-18 subjects. TCRdb re-analysed the 5' RACE reads in MiXCR, keeping a single row per CDR3 protein. This table holds 15,000 to 20,000 distinct CDR3 sequences, over 25% found once. Germline CDR1 SGHTA, CDR2 FQGNSA. The CDR3 has 15 residues. V was cut by 1 base and J by 7 bases, with 16 bases left in between. The receptor's source is a man aged 50 to 59 with HTLV-1-associated myelopathy (HAM/TSP). Sample: PBMCs. The chain employs TRBV7-2 and TRBJ1-2; D remains unclear. The CDR3 coding sequence is TGTGCCAGCAGCTTAGTCCCCGGGAAGGAGTTTGGCTACACCTTC. Its protein is CASSLVPGKEFGYTF.